This T cell receptor beta chain comes out of a study of beta chain features in type 1 diabetes. Study as a whole: Examination of sorted cells across all samples involved around 99 million cells. Findings and limits, study-wide: Among type 1 diabetes patients, VDJ junctions had fewer insertions and more deletions. TCRB CDR3s from Type 1 diabetes patients were moderately but significantly shorter in all four CD4+ subsets.

Sorting with CD45RO/CCR7/CD25/CD127/CD95/CD27 yielded naive, central memory, regulatory and stem-like memory CD4+ cells. This clone occurred a few times. Its antigen is still unknown. The authors reverse transcribed all of the isolated RNA, so sequencing captured expressed TCRB transcripts. Clones were read by immunoSEQ multiplex PCR, and TCRdb kept only the in-frame ones, dropping some. The table shows around 360,000 clones, with roughly an eighth occurring only once. Input material: naive CD4+ T cells from blood. This receptor was obtained from a woman in her late teens or twenties with type 1 diabetes.

CDR3 DNA sequence: TGTGCCAGCAATCAAGGAAACACCATATATTTT. Amino acid sequence: CASNQGNTIYF. This chain links TRBV5-6 with TRBJ1-3; D call uncertain. CDR1 is SGHDT, CDR2 YYEEEE, per germline. This CDR3 is 11 amino acids long. The V end was cut by 6 bases, the J end by 4 bases, with 5 bases between.